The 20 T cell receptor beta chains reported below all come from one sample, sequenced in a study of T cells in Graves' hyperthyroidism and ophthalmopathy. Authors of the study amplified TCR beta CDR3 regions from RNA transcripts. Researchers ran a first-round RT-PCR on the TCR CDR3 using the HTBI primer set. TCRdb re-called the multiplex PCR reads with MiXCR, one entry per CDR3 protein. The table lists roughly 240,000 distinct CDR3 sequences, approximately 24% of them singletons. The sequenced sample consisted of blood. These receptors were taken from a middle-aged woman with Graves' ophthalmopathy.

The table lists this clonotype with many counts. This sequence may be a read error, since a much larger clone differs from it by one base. The CDR3 DNA reads TGTGCCAGCAGTGACTGGAGCCAAGAGACCCAGTACTTC. This gives the protein CASSDWSQETQYF. This chain uses TRBV2 with TRBJ2-5; D not resolved. This CDR3 has 13 residues. V dropped 3 bases and J dropped 1 base, with 6 bases sitting between them. Germline assignment: CDR1 SNHLY and CDR2 FYNNEI.

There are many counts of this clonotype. CDR3 coding DNA: TGTGCCAGCAGTTTAGATGACAGAGGGACTGAAGCTTTCTTT. This translates into CASSLDDRGTEAFF. The rearrangement links TRBV12-3 or TRBV12-4 to TRBJ1-1; possibly TRBD1 for D (5 bases). V lost 1 base and J 5 bases, leaving 11 bases between the germline ends. The CDR3 spans 14 residues.

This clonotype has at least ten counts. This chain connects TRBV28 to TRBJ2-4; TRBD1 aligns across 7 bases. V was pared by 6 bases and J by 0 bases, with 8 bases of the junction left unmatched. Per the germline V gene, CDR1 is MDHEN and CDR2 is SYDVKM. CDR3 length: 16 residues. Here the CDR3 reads CASRGTEVLAKNIQYF. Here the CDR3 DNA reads TGTGCCAGCAGGGGGACAGAGGTTTTAGCCAAAAACATTCAGTACTTC.

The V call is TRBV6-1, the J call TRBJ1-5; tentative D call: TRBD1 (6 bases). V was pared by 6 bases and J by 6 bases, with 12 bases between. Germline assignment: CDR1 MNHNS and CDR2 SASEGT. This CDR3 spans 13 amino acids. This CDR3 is CASRWGGSQPQHF. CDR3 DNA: TGTGCCAGCAGGTGGGGGGGCAGTCAGCCCCAGCATTTT.

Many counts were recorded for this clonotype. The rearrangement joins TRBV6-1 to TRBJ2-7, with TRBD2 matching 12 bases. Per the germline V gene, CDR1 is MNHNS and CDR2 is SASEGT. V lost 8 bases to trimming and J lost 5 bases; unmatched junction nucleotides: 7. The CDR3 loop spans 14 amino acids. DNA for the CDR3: TGTGCCAGCGGCGGACTAGCGGGATTCAACGAGCAGTACTTC. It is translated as CASGGLAGFNEQYF.

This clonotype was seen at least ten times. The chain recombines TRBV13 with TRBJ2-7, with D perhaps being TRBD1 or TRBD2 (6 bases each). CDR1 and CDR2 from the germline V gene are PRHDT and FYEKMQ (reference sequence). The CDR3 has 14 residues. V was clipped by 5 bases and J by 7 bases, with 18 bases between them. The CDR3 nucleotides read TGTGCCAGCAGCGGCCGAGGGGGGTCGGGAGAGCAGTACTTC. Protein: CASSGRGGSGEQYF.

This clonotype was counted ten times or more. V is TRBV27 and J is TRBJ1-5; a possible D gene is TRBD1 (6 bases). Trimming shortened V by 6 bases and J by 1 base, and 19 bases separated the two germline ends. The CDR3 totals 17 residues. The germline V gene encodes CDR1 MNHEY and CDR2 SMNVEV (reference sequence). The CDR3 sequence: CASSIIIRGGSNQPQHF. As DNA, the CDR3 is TGTGCCAGCAGCATCATAATCAGGGGAGGAAGCAATCAGCCCCAGCATTTT.

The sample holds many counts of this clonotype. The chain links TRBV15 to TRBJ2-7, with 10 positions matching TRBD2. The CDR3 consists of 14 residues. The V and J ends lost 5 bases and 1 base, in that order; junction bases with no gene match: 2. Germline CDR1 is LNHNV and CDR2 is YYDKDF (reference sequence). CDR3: CATSGAGGSYEQYF. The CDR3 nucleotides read TGTGCCACCAGCGGAGCGGGAGGGTCCTACGAGCAGTACTTC.

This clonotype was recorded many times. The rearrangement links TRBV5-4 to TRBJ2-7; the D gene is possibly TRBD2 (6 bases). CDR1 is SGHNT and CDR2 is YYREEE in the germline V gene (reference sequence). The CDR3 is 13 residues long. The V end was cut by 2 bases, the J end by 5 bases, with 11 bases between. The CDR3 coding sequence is TGTGCCAGCAGCTTAGCGGGCGTCGACGAGCAGTACTTC. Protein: CASSLAGVDEQYF.

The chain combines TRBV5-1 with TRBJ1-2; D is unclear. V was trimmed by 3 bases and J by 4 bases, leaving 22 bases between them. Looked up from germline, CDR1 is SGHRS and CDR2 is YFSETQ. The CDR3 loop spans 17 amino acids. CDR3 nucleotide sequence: TGCGCCAGCAGCTCCACGCAGTATGGTGCACAACTCTATGGCTACACCTTC. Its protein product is CASSSTQYGAQLYGYTF. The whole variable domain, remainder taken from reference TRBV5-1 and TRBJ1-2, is KAGVTQTPRYLIKTRGQQVTLSCSPISGHRSVSWYQQTPGQGLQFLFEYFSETQRNKGNFPGRFSGRQFSNSRSEMNVSTLELGDSALYLCASSSTQYGAQLYGYTFGSGTRLTVV.

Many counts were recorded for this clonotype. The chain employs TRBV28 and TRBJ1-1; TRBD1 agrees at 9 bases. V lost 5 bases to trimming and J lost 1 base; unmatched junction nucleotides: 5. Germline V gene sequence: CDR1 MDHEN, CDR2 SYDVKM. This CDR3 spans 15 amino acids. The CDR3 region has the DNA TGTGCCAGCAGTCCTCCGGGACAGGGGAACACTGAAGCTTTCTTT. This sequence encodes CASSPPGQGNTEAFF.

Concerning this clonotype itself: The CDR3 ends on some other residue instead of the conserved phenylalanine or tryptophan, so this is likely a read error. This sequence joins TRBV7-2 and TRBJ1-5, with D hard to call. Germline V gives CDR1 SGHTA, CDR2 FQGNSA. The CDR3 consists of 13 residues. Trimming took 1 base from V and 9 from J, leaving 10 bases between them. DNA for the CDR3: TGTGCCAGCAGCTTAGGGTTTGTTGCGCCCCAGCATCTT. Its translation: CASSLGFVAPQHL.

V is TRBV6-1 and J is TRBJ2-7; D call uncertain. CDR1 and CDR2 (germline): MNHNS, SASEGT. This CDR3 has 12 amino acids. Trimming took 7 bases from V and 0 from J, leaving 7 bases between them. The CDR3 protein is CASTASSYEQYF. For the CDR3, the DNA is TGTGCCAGCACAGCTAGCTCCTACGAGCAGTACTTC.

The CDR3 spells CASSYRRGGGSEAFF. The CDR3 DNA sequence: TGTGCCAGCAGTTACAGAAGGGGAGGAGGCTCTGAAGCTTTCTTT. The chain recombines TRBV6-2 or TRBV6-3 with TRBJ1-1; the D gene is possibly TRBD1 (5 bases). V lost 2 bases and J 6 bases, leaving 16 bases between the germline ends. The CDR3 loop spans 15 amino acids. CDR1 and CDR2 from the germline V gene are MNHEY and SVGEGT.

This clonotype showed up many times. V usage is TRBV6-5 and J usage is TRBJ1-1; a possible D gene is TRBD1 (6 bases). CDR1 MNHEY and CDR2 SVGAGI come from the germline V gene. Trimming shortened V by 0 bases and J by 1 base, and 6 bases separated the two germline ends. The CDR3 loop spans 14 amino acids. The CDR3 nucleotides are TGTGCCAGCAGTTACTCGACAGGGAACACTGAAGCTTTCTTT. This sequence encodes CASSYSTGNTEAFF.

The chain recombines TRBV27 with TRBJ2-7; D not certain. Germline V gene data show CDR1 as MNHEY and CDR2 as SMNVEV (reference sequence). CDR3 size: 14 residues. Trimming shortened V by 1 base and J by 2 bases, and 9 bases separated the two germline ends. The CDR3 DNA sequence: TGTGCCAGCAGTTTATTTGCAGCCGCCTACGAGCAGTACTTC. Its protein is CASSLFAAAYEQYF.

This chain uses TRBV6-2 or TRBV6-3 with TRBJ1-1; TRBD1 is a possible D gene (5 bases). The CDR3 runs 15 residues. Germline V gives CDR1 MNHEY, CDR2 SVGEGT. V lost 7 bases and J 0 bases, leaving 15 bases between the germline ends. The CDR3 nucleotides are TGTGCCAGCATGCCTAGAGGGGTCGTGAACACTGAAGCTTTCTTT. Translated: CASMPRGVVNTEAFF.

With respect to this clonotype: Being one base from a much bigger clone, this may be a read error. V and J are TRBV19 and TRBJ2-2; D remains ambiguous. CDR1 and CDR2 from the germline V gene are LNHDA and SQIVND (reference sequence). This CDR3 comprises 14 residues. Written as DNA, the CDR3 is TGTGCCAGTAGTATTCAATCCACCACCTGGGAGCTGTTTTTT. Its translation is CASSIQSTTWELFF.

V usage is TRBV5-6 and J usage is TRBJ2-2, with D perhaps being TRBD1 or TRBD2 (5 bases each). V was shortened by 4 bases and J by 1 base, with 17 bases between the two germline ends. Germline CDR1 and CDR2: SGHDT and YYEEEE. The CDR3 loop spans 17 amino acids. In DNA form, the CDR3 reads TGTGCCAGCAGCGGGGTGGGGGACCTCCTGAACACCGGGGAGCTGTTTTTT. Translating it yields CASSGVGDLLNTGELFF.

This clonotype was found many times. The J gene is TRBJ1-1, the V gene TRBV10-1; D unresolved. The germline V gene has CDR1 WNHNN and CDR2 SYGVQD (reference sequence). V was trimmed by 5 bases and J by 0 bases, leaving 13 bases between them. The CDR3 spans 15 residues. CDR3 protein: CASSLNLGLNTEAFF. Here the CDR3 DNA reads TGCGCCAGCAGTCTAAACCTCGGGTTGAACACTGAAGCTTTCTTT.